Each of the 23 T cell receptor beta chains below was sequenced from the same sample in a study of CD8+ T cells in alopecia areata. As the sequencing template, cDNA was produced by extracting RNA and reverse transcribing it. Profiled with immunoSEQ multiplex PCR; TCRdb holds only in-frame clones, not every one. This table holds tens of thousands of clones, roughly 47% found once. The sequencing sample was made of NKG2D-low CD8+ T cells sorted from blood. These receptors were obtained from a human donor with alopecia areata.

V gene TRBV7-9 combines with J gene TRBJ2-2, with D maybe TRBD1 (5 bases). Germline V gives CDR1 SEHNR, CDR2 FQNEAQ (reference sequence). The ends were cut back, 3 bases at V and 4 bases at J, with 9 bases in the middle. The CDR3 has 14 residues. The CDR3 reads CASSFDRFTGELFF. The CDR3 nucleotides read TGTGCCAGCAGCTTTGACAGATTCACCGGGGAGCTGTTTTTT.

This clone came up a few times. The V gene is TRBV7-9, the J gene TRBJ1-1; no firm D call. Germline values: CDR1 SEHNR, CDR2 FQNEAQ (reference sequence). The CDR3 is 13 amino acids. V shed 7 bases and J shed 1 base, with 10 bases lying between them. CDR3 amino acids: CASNPHRNTEAFF. The CDR3 nucleotides are TGTGCCAGCAACCCGCACAGGAACACTGAAGCTTTCTTT.

This clone has only a few counts. This sequence joins TRBV14 and TRBJ2-3; no definite D call. V was trimmed by 1 base and J by 4 bases, leaving 3 bases between them. Germline values: CDR1 SGHDN, CDR2 FVKESK. This CDR3 comprises 12 residues. CDR3 DNA: TGTGCCAGCAGCCAAGGTGCAGATACGCAGTATTTT. As protein: CASSQGADTQYF. Using reference TRBV14 and TRBJ2-3 for the parts outside the CDR3, the full variable domain is EAGVTQFPSHSVIEKGQTVTLRCDPISGHDNLYWYRRVMGKEIKFLLHFVKESKQDESGMPNNRFLAERTGGTYSTLKVQPAELEDSGVYFCASSQGADTQYFGPGTRLTVL.

J is TRBJ1-6 and V is TRBV2; the match to TRBD1 covers 10 bases. With V trimmed by 5 bases and J by 4 bases, 5 bases remained unmatched. The CDR3 has 16 residues. The germline V gene has CDR1 SNHLY and CDR2 FYNNEI. The CDR3 DNA follows: TGTGCCAGCAGTCCTAGGACAGGGGGTTATAATTCACCCCTCCACTTT. Amino acid sequence: CASSPRTGGYNSPLHF.

The chain combines TRBV27 with TRBJ2-1; D is possibly TRBD1 or TRBD2 (5 bases each). The CDR3 runs 13 residues. The V and J ends lost 3 bases and 3 bases respectively, with 6 bases between them. The germline V gene encodes CDR1 MNHEY and CDR2 SMNVEV (reference sequence). Here the CDR3 reads CASSFGGYNEQFF. CDR3 nucleotides: TGTGCCAGCAGTTTTGGGGGCTACAATGAGCAGTTCTTC.

The rearrangement joins TRBV5-1 to TRBJ2-7, with 7 positions matching TRBD1. V dropped 3 bases and J dropped 3; count of bases not matched to a gene: 12. CDR1 and CDR2 (germline): SGHRS, YFSETQ. The CDR3 spans 16 residues. In DNA form, the CDR3 reads TGCGCCAGCAGCTCCACCTTGACAGGGCCGGACTACGAGCAGTACTTC. This sequence encodes CASSSTLTGPDYEQYF.

This clone turned up a few times. The CDR3 DNA reads TGCAGCGTCTCAGGGTATGGCTACACCTTC. Its translation is CSVSGYGYTF. The V gene is TRBV29-1, the J gene TRBJ1-2, with D perhaps matching TRBD1 (5 bases). Germline V gives CDR1 SQVTM, CDR2 ANQGSEA. Trimming shortened V by 6 bases and J by 5 bases, and 7 bases separated the two germline ends. This CDR3 contains 10 residues.

This chain joins TRBV29-1 and TRBJ2-1; TRBD2 matches at 12 bases. The CDR3 sequence is 14 residues long. Losses at the gene ends were 5 bases for V and 9 bases for J; bases not matched to a gene: 8. Per germline, CDR1 SQVTM and CDR2 ANQGSEA. The CDR3 here is CSVRASGGASEQFF. The DNA of the CDR3 is TGCAGCGTTCGCGCTAGCGGGGGGGCCAGTGAGCAGTTCTTC.

This clone came up a few times. This chain links TRBV6-4 with TRBJ2-3, with TRBD2 matching 7 bases. J was trimmed by 0 bases and V by 3 bases; bases with no gene match: 3. The CDR3 loop spans 15 amino acids. Germline values: CDR1 MRHNA, CDR2 SNTAGT. CDR3 nucleotide sequence: TGTGCCAGCAGTGAAGCAGCGGGGAGCACAGATACGCAGTATTTT. It is translated as CASSEAAGSTDTQYF.

V gene TRBV28 combines with J gene TRBJ2-7; no firm D call. The CDR3 length is 13 residues. Germline V gene lookup returns CDR1 MDHEN and CDR2 SYDVKM. Trimming removed 6 bases at V and 1 base at J, with 10 bases between. As DNA, the CDR3 is TGTGCCAGCAGCGCGGACCTTTCCTACGAGCAGTACTTC. Translated, it gives CASSADLSYEQYF. The complete variable domain, with remaining parts taken from reference TRBV28 and TRBJ2-7, reads DVKVTQSSRYLVKRTGEKVFLECVQDMDHENMFWYRQDPGLGLRLIYFSYDVKMKEKGDIPEGYSVSREKKERFSLILESASTNQTSMYLCASSADLSYEQYFGPGTRLTVT.

The chain has TRBV7-2 and TRBJ2-3, with a weak D call TRBD2 (6 bases). CDR1 and CDR2 (germline): SGHTA, FQGNSA. CDR3 size: 17 residues. Trimming cost V 0 bases and J 8 bases, with 21 bases left between them. The CDR3 DNA is TGTGCCAGCAGCTTAGCTCCCGGGGCGGGGAAACTAGGTACGCAGTATTTT. It encodes CASSLAPGAGKLGTQYF. Supplemented by reference TRBV7-2 and TRBJ2-3, the full variable domain reads GAGVSQSPSNKVTEKGKDVELRCDPISGHTALYWYRQSLGQGLEFLIYFQGNSAPDKSGLPSDRFSAERTGGSVSTLTIQRTQQEDSAVYLCASSLAPGAGKLGTQYFGPGTRLTVL.

The chain carries TRBV5-4 and TRBJ2-1; 8 bases fit TRBD2. With V trimmed by 7 bases and J by 0 bases, 6 bases remained unmatched. The CDR3 loop spans 15 amino acids. CDR1 SGHNT and CDR2 YYREEE come from the germline V gene (reference sequence). The CDR3 region is CASVAGGSSYNEQFF. For the CDR3, the DNA is TGTGCCAGCGTGGCGGGAGGTTCCTCCTACAATGAGCAGTTCTTC.

V and J are TRBV9 and TRBJ2-3; 10 positions agree with TRBD2. This CDR3 region has 15 residues. The junction had 2 bases not matched to a gene; V was cut back by 3 bases and J by 1 base. Germline assignment: CDR1 SGDLS and CDR2 YYNGEE. CDR3 amino acids: CASSASGGRTDTQYF. The CDR3 region has the DNA TGTGCCAGCAGCGCTAGCGGGGGCCGCACAGATACGCAGTATTTT.

This chain links TRBV27 with TRBJ1-5; D not certain. The germline gives CDR1 MNHEY, CDR2 SMNVEV (reference sequence). Trimming pared 2 bases from V and 4 bases from J, leaving 9 bases between. The CDR3 has 14 residues. CDR3 amino acids: CASSLRGLNQPQHF. CDR3 DNA: TGTGCCAGCAGTTTAAGAGGTCTAAATCAGCCCCAGCATTTT.

This clone was counted a few times. The same CDR3 also results from other DNA sequences found in this sample. This sequence joins TRBV9 and TRBJ2-1; no clear D gene. Looked up from germline, CDR1 is SGDLS and CDR2 is YYNGEE. V gave up 7 bases and J gave up 6 bases, with 8 bases separating them. This CDR3 comprises 11 residues. The CDR3 nucleotides read TGTGCCAGCGGCCGGGCCAATGAGCAGTTCTTC. This sequence encodes CASGRANEQFF.

The chain has TRBV2 and TRBJ2-3, with D tentatively TRBD1 (5 bases). The CDR3 contains 13 residues. Germline values: CDR1 SNHLY, CDR2 FYNNEI. V was cut by 9 bases and J by 2 bases, with 12 bases left in between. The CDR3 here is CARARENTDTQYF. The CDR3 DNA sequence: TGTGCCAGAGCCAGGGAAAACACAGATACGCAGTATTTT.

This chain connects TRBV27 to TRBJ2-3; TRBD1 might be the D (6 bases). Between the trimmed V and J ends, which lost 5 bases and 6 bases, there was a span of 18 bases. The germline gives CDR1 MNHEY, CDR2 SMNVEV (reference sequence). The CDR3 is 15 amino acids. The CDR3, as DNA: TGTGCCAGCAGTAGGAGTCGTACAGGGCCCGATACGCAGTATTTT. This encodes CASSRSRTGPDTQYF.

The genes are TRBV29-1 and TRBJ2-7; 8 bases match TRBD2. CDR3 length: 13 amino acids. Germline V gene lookup returns CDR1 SQVTM and CDR2 ANQGSEA. V was clipped by 6 bases and J by 0 bases; unmatched bases: 4. The DNA of the CDR3 is TGCAGCGTGAGACTAGCGAACTCCTACGAGCAGTACTTC. Protein product: CSVRLANSYEQYF.

V usage is TRBV13 and J usage is TRBJ2-1; 9 nucleotides align to TRBD1. The CDR3 is 16 residues long. Trimming at V came to 2 bases and at J to 1 base, leaving 3 bases not matched to a gene. The germline V gene encodes CDR1 PRHDT and CDR2 FYEKMQ (reference sequence). The CDR3 here is CASSLSGTGSYNEQFF. The CDR3 coding sequence is TGTGCCAGCAGCTTAAGTGGGACAGGGTCCTACAATGAGCAGTTCTTC.

J is TRBJ2-1 and V is TRBV5-1; D could derive from TRBD1 or TRBD2 (5 bases each). The germline V gene encodes CDR1 SGHRS and CDR2 YFSETQ. V was cut by 4 bases and J by 10 bases, with 12 bases left in between. The CDR3 contains 12 residues. CDR3 in DNA: TGCGCCAGCAGCGCAGCCCGGGACGAGCAGTTCTTC. Encoded protein: CASSAARDEQFF.

V usage is TRBV29-1 and J usage is TRBJ1-1; 7 nucleotides line up with TRBD1. The germline V gene encodes CDR1 SQVTM and CDR2 ANQGSEA. Germline trimming cut 5 bases from V and 5 bases from J; bases unmatched to any gene: 5. The CDR3 is made up of 12 amino acids. The CDR3 loop is CSVHRGETEAFF. CDR3 sequence (DNA): TGCAGCGTTCACAGGGGAGAAACTGAAGCTTTCTTT. The whole variable domain, filled in from reference TRBV29-1 and TRBJ1-1, reads SAVISQKPSRDICQRGTSLTIQCQVDSQVTMMFWYRQQPGQSLTLIATANQGSEATYESGFVIDKFPISRPNLTFSTLTVSNMSPEDSSIYLCSVHRGETEAFFGQGTRLTVV.

By sample share, this clone is medium-sized. The genes are TRBV12-5 and TRBJ2-1; maybe TRBD2 (7 bases). The CDR3 loop spans 16 amino acids. V was shortened by 5 bases and J by 0 bases, with 14 bases between the two germline ends. Germline assignment: CDR1 LGHNT and CDR2 FRNRAP. The CDR3: CASGPEGGSSYNEQFF. In DNA, the CDR3 is TGTGCTAGTGGTCCAGAGGGGGGGAGCTCCTACAATGAGCAGTTCTTC.

The chain employs TRBV10-3 and TRBJ2-1, with 11 bases identical to TRBD1. This CDR3 spans 15 amino acids. V shed 6 bases and J 6 bases; nucleotides not matched to a gene: 7. CDR1 ENHRY and CDR2 SYGVKD come from the germline V gene. CDR3 sequence reads: CAISPRDRGINEQFF. The CDR3 DNA sequence: TGTGCCATCAGCCCCCGGGACAGGGGGATCAATGAGCAGTTCTTC.